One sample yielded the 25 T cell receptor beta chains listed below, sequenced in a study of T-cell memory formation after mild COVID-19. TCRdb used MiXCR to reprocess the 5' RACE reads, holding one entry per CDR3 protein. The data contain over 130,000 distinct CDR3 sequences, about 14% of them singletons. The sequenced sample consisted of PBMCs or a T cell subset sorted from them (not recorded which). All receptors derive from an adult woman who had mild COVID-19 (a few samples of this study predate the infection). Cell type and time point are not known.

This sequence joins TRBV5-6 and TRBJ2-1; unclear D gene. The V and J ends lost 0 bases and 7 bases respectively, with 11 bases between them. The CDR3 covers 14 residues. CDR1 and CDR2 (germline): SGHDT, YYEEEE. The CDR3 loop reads CASSLVGTENEQFF. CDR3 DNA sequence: TGTGCCAGCAGCTTGGTAGGCACAGAAAATGAGCAGTTCTTC.

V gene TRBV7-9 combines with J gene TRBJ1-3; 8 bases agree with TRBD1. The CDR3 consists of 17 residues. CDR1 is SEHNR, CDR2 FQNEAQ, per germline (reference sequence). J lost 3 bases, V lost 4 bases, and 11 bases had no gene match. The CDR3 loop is CASSSRQGPAFGNTIYF. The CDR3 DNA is TGTGCCAGCAGCTCCAGACAGGGGCCAGCGTTTGGAAACACCATATATTTT.

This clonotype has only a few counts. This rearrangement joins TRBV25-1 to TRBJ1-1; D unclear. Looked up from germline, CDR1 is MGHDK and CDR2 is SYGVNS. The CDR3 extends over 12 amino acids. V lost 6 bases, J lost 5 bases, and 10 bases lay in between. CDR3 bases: TGTGCCAGCAGCCAGACTAGAACTGAAGCTTTCTTT. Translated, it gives CASSQTRTEAFF.

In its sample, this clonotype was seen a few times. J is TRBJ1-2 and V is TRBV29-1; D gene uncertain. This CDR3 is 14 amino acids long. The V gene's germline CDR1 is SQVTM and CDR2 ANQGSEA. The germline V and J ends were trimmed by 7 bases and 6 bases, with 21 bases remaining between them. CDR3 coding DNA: TGCAGCGCTGACTTCTCGGACCGCGCCGATGGCTACACCTTC. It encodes CSADFSDRADGYTF.

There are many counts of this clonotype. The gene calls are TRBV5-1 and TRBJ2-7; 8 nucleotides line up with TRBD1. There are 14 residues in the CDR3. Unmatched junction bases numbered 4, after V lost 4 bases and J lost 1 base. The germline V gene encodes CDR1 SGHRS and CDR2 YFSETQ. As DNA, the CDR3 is TGCGCCAGCAGCCCTGGGACAGGTTCCTACGAGCAGTACTTC. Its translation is CASSPGTGSYEQYF.

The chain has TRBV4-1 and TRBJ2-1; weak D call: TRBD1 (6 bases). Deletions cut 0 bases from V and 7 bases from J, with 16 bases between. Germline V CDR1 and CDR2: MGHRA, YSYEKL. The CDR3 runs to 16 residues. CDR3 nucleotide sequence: TGCGCCAGCAGCCAAGAGGGTCAGGGGTCCGTGAATGAGCAGTTCTTC. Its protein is CASSQEGQGSVNEQFF.

DNA of the CDR3: TGTGCCAGCAGCTCTTCCGGGCCCGAAGCTTTCTTT. This sequence encodes CASSSSGPEAFF. The genes are TRBV7-2 and TRBJ1-1; D is unclear. The CDR3 extends over 12 amino acids. V was cut by 4 bases and J by 8 bases, with 11 bases left in between. The germline V gene has CDR1 SGHTA and CDR2 FQGNSA. The whole variable domain, filled in from reference TRBV7-2 and TRBJ1-1, reads GAGVSQSPSNKVTEKGKDVELRCDPISGHTALYWYRQSLGQGLEFLIYFQGNSAPDKSGLPSDRFSAERTGGSVSTLTIQRTQQEDSAVYLCASSSSGPEAFFGQGTRLTVV.

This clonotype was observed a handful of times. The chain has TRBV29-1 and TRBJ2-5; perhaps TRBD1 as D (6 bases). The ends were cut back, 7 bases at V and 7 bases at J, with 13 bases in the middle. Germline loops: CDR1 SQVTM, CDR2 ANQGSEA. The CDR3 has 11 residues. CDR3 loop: CSAKQGPTQYF. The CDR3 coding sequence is TGCAGCGCCAAACAGGGACCGACCCAGTACTTC.

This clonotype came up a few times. The CDR3 DNA reads as TGTGCCAGCAGTTTATACTTCACAGATACGCAGTATTTT. Translated: CASSLYFTDTQYF. The chain is built from TRBV27 and TRBJ2-3, with unresolved D. This CDR3 region has 13 residues. V was trimmed by 1 base and J by 2 bases, leaving 4 bases between them. Per germline, CDR1 MNHEY and CDR2 SMNVEV (reference sequence).

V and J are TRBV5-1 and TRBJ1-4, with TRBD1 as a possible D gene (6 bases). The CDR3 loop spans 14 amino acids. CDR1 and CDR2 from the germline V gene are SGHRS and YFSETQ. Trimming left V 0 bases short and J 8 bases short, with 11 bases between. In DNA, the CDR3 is TGCGCCAGCAGCTTGGAACAGGGAGACGAAAAACTGTTTTTT. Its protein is CASSLEQGDEKLFF.

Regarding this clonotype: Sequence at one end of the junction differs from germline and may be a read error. This CDR3 is CASRLGTGTHNEQFF. CDR3 bases: TGTGCCAGCAGATTGGGGACCGGTACTCACAATGAGCAGTTCTTC. The chain couples TRBV5-6 to TRBJ2-1; D possibly matches TRBD1 or TRBD2 (5 bases each). The CDR3 is made up of 15 amino acids. Germline CDR1 reads SGHDT; CDR2 reads YYEEEE.

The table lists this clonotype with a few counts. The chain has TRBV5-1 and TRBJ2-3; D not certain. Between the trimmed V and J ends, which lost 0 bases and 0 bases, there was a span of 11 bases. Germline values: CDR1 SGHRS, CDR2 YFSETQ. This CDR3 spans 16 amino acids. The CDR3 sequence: CASSLDGPQSTDTQYF. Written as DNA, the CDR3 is TGCGCCAGCAGCTTGGACGGCCCACAAAGCACAGATACGCAGTATTTT.

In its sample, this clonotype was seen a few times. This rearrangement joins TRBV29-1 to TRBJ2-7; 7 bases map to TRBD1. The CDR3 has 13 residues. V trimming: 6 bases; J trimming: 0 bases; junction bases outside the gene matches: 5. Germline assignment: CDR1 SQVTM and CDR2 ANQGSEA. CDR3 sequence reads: CSVLTGISYEQYF. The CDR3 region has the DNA TGCAGCGTGTTGACAGGGATCTCCTACGAGCAGTACTTC.

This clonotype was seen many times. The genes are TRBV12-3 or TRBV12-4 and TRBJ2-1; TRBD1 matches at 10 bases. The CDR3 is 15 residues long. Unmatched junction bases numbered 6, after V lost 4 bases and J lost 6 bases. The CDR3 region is CASSSGTGVINEQFF. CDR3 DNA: TGTGCCAGCAGTTCCGGGACAGGGGTTATCAATGAGCAGTTCTTC.

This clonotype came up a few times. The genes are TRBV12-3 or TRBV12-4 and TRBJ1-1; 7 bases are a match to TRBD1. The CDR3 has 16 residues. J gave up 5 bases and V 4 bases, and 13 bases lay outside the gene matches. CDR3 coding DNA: TGTGCCAGCAGTTGGAGGGGCGCAGGGGGGAATACTGAAGCTTTCTTT. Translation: CASSWRGAGGNTEAFF.

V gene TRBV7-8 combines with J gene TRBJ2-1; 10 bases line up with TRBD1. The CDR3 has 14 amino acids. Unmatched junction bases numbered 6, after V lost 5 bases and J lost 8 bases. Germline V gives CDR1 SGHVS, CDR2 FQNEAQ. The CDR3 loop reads CASSAGTGVDEQFF. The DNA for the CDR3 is TGTGCCAGCAGCGCCGGGACAGGGGTGGATGAGCAGTTCTTC.

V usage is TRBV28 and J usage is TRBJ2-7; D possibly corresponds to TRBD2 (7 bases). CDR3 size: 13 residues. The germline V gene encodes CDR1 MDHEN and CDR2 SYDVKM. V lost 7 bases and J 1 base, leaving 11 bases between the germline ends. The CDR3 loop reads CASKRGGSYEQYF. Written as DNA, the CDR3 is TGTGCCAGCAAGAGGGGGGGATCCTACGAGCAGTACTTC.

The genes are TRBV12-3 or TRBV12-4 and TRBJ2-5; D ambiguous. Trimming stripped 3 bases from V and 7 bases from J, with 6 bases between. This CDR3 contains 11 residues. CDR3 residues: CASSFMGTQYF. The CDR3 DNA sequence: TGTGCCAGCAGTTTCATGGGGACCCAGTACTTC.

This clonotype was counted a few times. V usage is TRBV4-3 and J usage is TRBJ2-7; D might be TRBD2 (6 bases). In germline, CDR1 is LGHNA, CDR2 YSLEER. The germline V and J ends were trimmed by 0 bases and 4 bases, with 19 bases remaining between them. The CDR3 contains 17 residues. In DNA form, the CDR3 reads TGCGCCAGCAGCCAAGATGACTCAATTGCGGGACCGTACGAGCAGTACTTC. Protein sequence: CASSQDDSIAGPYEQYF.

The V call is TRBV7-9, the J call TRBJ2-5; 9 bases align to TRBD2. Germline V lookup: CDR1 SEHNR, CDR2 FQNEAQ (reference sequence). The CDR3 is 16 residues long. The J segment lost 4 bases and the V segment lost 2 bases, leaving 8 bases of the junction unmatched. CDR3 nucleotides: TGTGCCAGCAGCTTATTTGCGGGAGGGCATTCAGAGACCCAGTACTTC. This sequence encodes CASSLFAGGHSETQYF.

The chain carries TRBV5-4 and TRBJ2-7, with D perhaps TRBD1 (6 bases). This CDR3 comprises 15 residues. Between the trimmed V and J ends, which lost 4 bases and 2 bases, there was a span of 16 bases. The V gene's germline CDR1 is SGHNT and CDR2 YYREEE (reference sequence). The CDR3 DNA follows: TGTGCCAGCAGCCCGCCGGGACACATAACCTACGAGCAGTACTTC. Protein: CASSPPGHITYEQYF.

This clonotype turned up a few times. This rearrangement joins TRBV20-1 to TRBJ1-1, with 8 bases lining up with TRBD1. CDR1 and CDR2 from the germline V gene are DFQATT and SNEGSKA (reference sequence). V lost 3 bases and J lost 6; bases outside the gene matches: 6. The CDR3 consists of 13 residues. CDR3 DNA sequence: TGCAGTGCTAGGGTCAGGGGGCTCTCTGAAGCTTTCTTT. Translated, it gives CSARVRGLSEAFF.

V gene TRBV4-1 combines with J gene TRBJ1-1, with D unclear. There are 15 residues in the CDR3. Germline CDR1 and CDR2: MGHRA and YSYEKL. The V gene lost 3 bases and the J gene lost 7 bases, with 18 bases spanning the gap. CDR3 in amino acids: CASSHKAGNRGEAFF. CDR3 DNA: TGCGCCAGCAGCCACAAGGCGGGAAACCGGGGTGAAGCTTTCTTT.

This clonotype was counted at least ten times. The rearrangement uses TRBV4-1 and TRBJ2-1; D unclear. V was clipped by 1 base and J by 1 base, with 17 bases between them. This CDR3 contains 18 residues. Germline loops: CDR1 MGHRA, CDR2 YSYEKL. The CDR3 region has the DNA TGCGCCAGCAGCCAAGGCCCCCCTACGGAGAGTTCCTACAATGAGCAGTTCTTC. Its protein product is CASSQGPPTESSYNEQFF.

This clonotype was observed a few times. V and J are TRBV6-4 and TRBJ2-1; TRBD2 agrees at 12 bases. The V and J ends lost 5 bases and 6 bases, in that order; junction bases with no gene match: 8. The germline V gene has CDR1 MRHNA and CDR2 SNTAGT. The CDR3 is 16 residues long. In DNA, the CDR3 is TGTGCCAGCAGTCGACGGACTAGCGGGGCGGTCAATGAGCAGTTCTTC. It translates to CASSRRTSGAVNEQFF.